This entry describes one TCR beta chain. Antigen unknown. These data belong to a study of cytomegalovirus exposure and HLA in healthy donors. On the study more broadly: The 600 to 800 first-cohort repertoires shared a platform with the 120 or so validation repertoires, as reported in a later analysis.

The method was immunoSEQ multiplex PCR; TCRdb's version includes in-frame clones alone and lacks a portion of them. Of nearly 80,000 clones listed, 90% to 95% are singletons. From the 120-subject validation cohort, which was separate from the roughly 670-subject first cohort, the donors were drawn. Whole-study results and caveats: According to a subsequent analysis, TCR clusters from the first cohort were inclined to appear together in the roughly 130 validation repertoires. It was reportedly the case that the classifier diagnosed cytomegalovirus status with high specificity and sensitivity.

The CDR3 runs to 13 residues. V was cut by 3 bases and J by 0 bases, with 6 bases left in between. Per the germline V gene, CDR1 is SGDLS and CDR2 is YYNGEE. This receptor was identified in a woman aged 25-40 years in good health and CMV-seronegative. Sequencing used PBMCs. The chain links TRBV9 to TRBJ1-1, with no clear D. CDR3 residues: CASSGAMNTEAFF. CDR3 nucleotide sequence: TGTGCCAGCAGCGGGGCCATGAACACTGAAGCTTTCTTT.